The clone carrying this T cell receptor beta chain has a single count. These data belong to a study of Graves' ophthalmopathy and Graves' hyperthyroidism. Exclusion applied to patients with other autoimmune diseases, uncontrolled infections, pregnancy or lactation. RNA transcripts provided the template for amplifying TCR beta CDR3 regions. The authors performed first-round RT-PCR with HTBI primers and then a second-round multiplex PCR. MiXCR, run by TCRdb on the multiplex PCR reads, gives a single entry per CDR3 protein. The table has about 740,000 distinct CDR3 sequences, about 44% seen once. V lost 3 bases, J lost 2 bases, and 4 bases stayed unmatched. Germline assignment: CDR1 MGHDK and CDR2 SYGVNS. This CDR3 contains 14 residues.

Sequencing input: peripheral blood. The rearrangement links TRBV25-1 to TRBJ2-7, with 7 nucleotides matching TRBD1. This TCR was sampled from an adult man with Graves' ophthalmopathy. This CDR3 reads CASSDTGTAYEQYF. In DNA form, the CDR3 reads TGTGCCAGCAGTGACACCGGGACAGCCTACGAGCAGTACTTC.